This T cell receptor beta chain was profiled in a study of cytomegalovirus exposure and HLA in healthy donors. Study at large: Earlier sequencing of around 190 million T cells yielded under 120 million unique TCR beta sequences. Whole-study findings and limits: Per a prior analysis, the majority of TCR beta V segments were productive roughly 87% or roughly 30% of the time.

Germline CDR1 SGHNT, CDR2 YYREEE (reference sequence). The CDR3 consists of 15 residues. The V segment lost 2 bases and the J segment 0 bases; nucleotides outside the gene matches: 3. Comment on this clone: Its antigen is undetermined.

The PCR employed 60 Vbeta primers together with 13 Jbeta primers. The data were produced by immunoSEQ multiplex PCR, yet TCRdb's version contains in-frame clones alone and is incomplete. This table has fewer than 200,000 clones, 78% appearing once. The material sequenced was PBMCs. The gene calls are TRBV5-4 and TRBJ2-7, with 9 bases aligning to TRBD1. The TCR originated in a female donor in good health and CMV-seronegative. CDR3 protein: CASSFRTGASYEQYF. CDR3 sequence (DNA): TGTGCCAGCAGCTTTCGGACAGGGGCCTCCTACGAGCAGTACTTC.